Shown below are 18 T cell receptor beta chains from a single sample sequenced in a study of T cell clusters in autoimmune cytopenias. TRB rearrangements were amplified by touch-down multiplex PCR with mixed TRB-A/B primers. TCRdb reprocessed the multiplex PCR reads, keeping one entry per CDR3 protein, no DNA. In total, the table holds under 8,500 distinct CDR3 sequences. TRB amplification used 250 ng of peripheral blood genomic DNA. The sequencing input was peripheral blood. The receptor source for this set is a human donor with an autoimmune cytopenia or autoimmune hepatitis (not recorded which).

This clonotype is deemed medium-sized by its frequency. V usage is TRBV6-5 and J usage is TRBJ2-1; TCRdb's D call, TRBD2, is unchecked because there is no DNA. Germline V gene lookup returns CDR1 MNHEY and CDR2 SVGAGI. The CDR3 is 16 amino acids. This CDR3 is CASRAGLAGGRNEQFF.

Considering frequency, this clonotype is medium-sized. The CDR3: CASSTPGLAGGPKFF. This rearrangement joins TRBV19 to TRBJ2-1; TCRdb designates TRBD2, a call that cannot be tested without DNA. Germline CDR1 reads LNHDA; CDR2 reads SQIVND (reference sequence). This CDR3 spans 15 amino acids.

According to its frequency, this clonotype is medium-sized (0.01 to 0.1%). V gene TRBV6-2 or TRBV6-3 combines with J gene TRBJ2-5. This CDR3 has 16 amino acids. The germline V gene has CDR1 MNHEY and CDR2 SVGEGT. The CDR3 here is CASSYSISNRRETQYF.

V and J are TRBV19 and TRBJ2-1; TCRdb's D call of TRBD1 is untestable without DNA. There are 17 residues in the CDR3. In germline, CDR1 is LNHDA, CDR2 SQIVND (reference sequence). The CDR3 is CASSPRLQGATYNEQFF.

Considering frequency, this clonotype is medium-sized. The chain employs TRBV6-2 or TRBV6-3 and TRBJ2-2; the TCRdb call, TRBD1, lacks DNA for checking. There are 15 residues in the CDR3. In germline, CDR1 is MNHEY, CDR2 SVGEGT. CDR3 amino acids: CASSYRTGNTGELFF.

This sequence joins TRBV7-9 and TRBJ2-5; without DNA, the TCRdb call of TRBD2 cannot be checked. The CDR3 is 15 amino acids. Germline loops: CDR1 SEHNR, CDR2 FQNEAQ (reference sequence). The CDR3: CASSLVGLATETQYF.

The V gene is TRBV4-2, the J gene TRBJ2-6. The CDR3 is made up of 16 amino acids. Germline V gene data show CDR1 as LGHNA and CDR2 as YNFKEQ. This CDR3 reads CASSQEPISGANVLTF.

The chain combines TRBV18 with TRBJ2-5; TCRdb's D gene call, TRBD2, goes unchecked for lack of DNA. The germline V gene encodes CDR1 KGHSH and CDR2 LQKENI. This CDR3 is built from 16 residues. This CDR3 is CASSPSLAGVQETQYF. The variable domain in full, completed from reference TRBV18 and TRBJ2-5, reads NAGVMQNPRHLVRRRGQEARLRCSPMKGHSHVYWYRQLPEEGLKFMVYLQKENIIDESGMPKERFSAEFPKEGPSILRIQQVVRGDSAAYFCASSPSLAGVQETQYFGPGTRLLVL.

This chain joins TRBV5-6 and TRBJ1-2. There are 14 residues in the CDR3. CDR1 is SGHDT, CDR2 YYEEEE, per germline. CDR3 region: CASSLPSRSGGYTF. The entire variable domain, with the rest obtained from reference TRBV5-6 and TRBJ1-2, is as follows: DAGVTQSPTHLIKTRGQQVTLRCSPKSGHDTVSWYQQALGQGPQFIFQYYEEEERQRGNFPDRFSGHQFPNYSSELNVNALLLGDSALYLCASSLPSRSGGYTFGSGTRLTVV.

The CDR3 loop is CASSSGKSKQYF. The chain employs TRBV12-3 or TRBV12-4 and TRBJ2-7. This CDR3 is 12 amino acids long.

This chain connects TRBV4-3 to TRBJ1-5. The CDR3 is 13 amino acids. Germline CDR1 and CDR2: LGHNA and YSLEER. The CDR3 region is CASSQVGDQPQHF.

The CDR3 sequence is CASSQERGRGYTF. The rearrangement links TRBV4-3 to TRBJ1-2; TCRdb lists TRBD1, though no DNA is available to test this call. The CDR3 runs to 13 residues. Germline V gives CDR1 LGHNA, CDR2 YSLEER.

This clonotype ranks as medium-sized in terms of frequency. V is TRBV5-5 and J is TRBJ2-1. CDR1 SGHKS and CDR2 YYEKEE come from the germline V gene (reference sequence). The CDR3 sequence is 15 residues long. The CDR3 loop reads CASSLRWPIYNEQFF.

The chain carries TRBV20-1 and TRBJ2-7. Germline CDR1 and CDR2: DFQATT and SNEGSKA (reference sequence). The CDR3 has 12 residues. CDR3 sequence reads: CSALDSFYEQYF.

By frequency, this clonotype is medium-sized (0.01 to 0.1%). This sequence joins TRBV6-5 and TRBJ2-1; checking the TCRdb D call of TRBD2 is not possible without DNA. The CDR3 extends over 15 amino acids. CDR1 MNHEY and CDR2 SVGAGI come from the germline V gene. The CDR3 spells CASRLAGSAYNEQFF.

By frequency, this clonotype is medium-sized. CDR3 residues: CASSPRVDQPQHF. The chain has TRBV12-3 or TRBV12-4 and TRBJ1-5. The length of the CDR3 is 13 residues.

This clonotype is medium-sized by frequency. This rearrangement joins TRBV30 to TRBJ1-1. CDR1 and CDR2 from the germline V gene are GTSNPN and SVGIG (reference sequence). The CDR3 runs 13 residues. CDR3 protein: CAWSVHGNTEAFF.

This clonotype ranks as medium-sized in terms of frequency. The chain combines TRBV18 with TRBJ2-3; as DNA is missing, the TRBD1 call by TCRdb cannot be tested. This CDR3 spans 14 amino acids. The germline CDR1 and CDR2 sequences are KGHSH and LQKENI. The CDR3 is CASRQSSSTDTQYF.